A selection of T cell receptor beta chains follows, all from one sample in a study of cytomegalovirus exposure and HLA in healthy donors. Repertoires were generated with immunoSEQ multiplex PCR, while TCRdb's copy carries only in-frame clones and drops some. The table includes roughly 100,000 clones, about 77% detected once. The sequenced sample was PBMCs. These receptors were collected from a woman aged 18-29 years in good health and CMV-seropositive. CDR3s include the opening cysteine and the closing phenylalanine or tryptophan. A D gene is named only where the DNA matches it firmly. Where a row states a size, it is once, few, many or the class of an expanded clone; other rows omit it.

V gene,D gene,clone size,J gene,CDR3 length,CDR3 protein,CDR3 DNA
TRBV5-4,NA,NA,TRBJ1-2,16,CASSLTARSGSYGYTF,TGTGCCAGCAGCTTGACAGCCCGGTCAGGGTCCTATGGCTACACCTTC
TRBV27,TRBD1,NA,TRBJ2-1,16,CASSSFRTGGTHEQFF,TGTGCCAGCAGCTCTTTTAGGACAGGGGGAACGCATGAGCAGTTCTTC
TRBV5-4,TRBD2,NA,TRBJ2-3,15,CASRSTSGVTDTQYF,TGTGCCAGCAGGAGTACTAGCGGGGTAACAGATACGCAGTATTTT
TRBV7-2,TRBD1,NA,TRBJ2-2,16,CASSLGGTGGVGELFF,TGTGCCAGCAGCCTCGGGGGAACAGGGGGCGTCGGGGAGCTGTTTTTT
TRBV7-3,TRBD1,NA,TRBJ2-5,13,CASSLSGGETQYF,TGTGCCAGCAGCTTATCAGGGGGAGAGACCCAGTACTTC
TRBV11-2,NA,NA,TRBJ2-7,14,CASSLDRASYEQYF,TGTGCCAGCAGCTTAGACAGGGCTTCCTACGAGCAGTACTTC
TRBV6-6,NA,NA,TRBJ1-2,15,CASSSDRRINYGYTF,TGTGCCAGCAGTTCAGACAGGCGGATTAACTATGGCTACACCTTC
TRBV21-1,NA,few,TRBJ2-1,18,CASSKALGGTGGCNEQFF,TGTGCCAGCAGCAAAGCGCTAGGAGGGACAGGGGGCTGCAATGAGCAGTTCTTC
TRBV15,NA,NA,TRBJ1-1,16,CATSRPVMASGTEAFF,TGTGCCACCAGCAGGCCGGTTATGGCTTCGGGGACTGAAGCTTTCTTT
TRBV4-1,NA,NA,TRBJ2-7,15,CASSQAQGAASEQYF,TGCGCCAGCAGCCAGGCACAGGGTGCGGCTTCCGAGCAGTACTTC
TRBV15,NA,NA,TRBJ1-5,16,CATSPHSGTGNQPQHF,TGTGCCACCAGCCCCCATTCGGGGACTGGCAATCAGCCCCAGCATTTT
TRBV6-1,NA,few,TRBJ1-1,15,CASSEPSVTNTEAFF,TGTGCCAGCAGTGAACCTAGTGTCACGAACACTGAAGCTTTCTTT
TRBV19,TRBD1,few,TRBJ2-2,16,CASRSSRGRDTGELFF,TGTGCCAGTAGATCCTCCAGGGGGCGCGACACCGGGGAGCTGTTTTTT
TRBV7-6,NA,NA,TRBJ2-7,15,CASSSRTDLTYEQYF,TGTGCCAGCAGCTCCCGGACAGACCTTACCTACGAGCAGTACTTC
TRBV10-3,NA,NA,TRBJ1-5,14,CAISEAGDNQPQHF,TGTGCCATCAGTGAGGCAGGGGACAATCAGCCCCAGCATTTT
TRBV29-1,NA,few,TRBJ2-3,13,CSVDRLAIDTQYF,TGCAGCGTTGATCGGCTAGCCATAGATACGCAGTATTTT
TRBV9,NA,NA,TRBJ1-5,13,CASRHSPNQPQHF,TGTGCCAGCCGGCACAGTCCCAATCAGCCCCAGCATTTT
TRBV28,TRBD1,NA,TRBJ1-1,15,CASSLIGQGETEAFF,TGTGCCAGCAGTTTAATAGGACAGGGGGAAACTGAAGCTTTCTTT
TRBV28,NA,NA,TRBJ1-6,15,CASSGDFSYNSPLHF,TGTGCCAGCAGCGGGGACTTCTCCTATAATTCACCCCTCCACTTT
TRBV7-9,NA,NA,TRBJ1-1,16,CASSPPGGPLNTEAFF,TGTGCCAGCAGCCCCCCAGGAGGGCCATTGAACACTGAAGCTTTCTTT
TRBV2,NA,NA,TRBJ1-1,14,CASSNVQMNTEAFF,TGTGCCAGCAGTAATGTACAGATGAACACTGAAGCTTTCTTT
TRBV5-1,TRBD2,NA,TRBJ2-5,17,CASSLDPTSVGGETQYF,TGCGCCAGCAGCCTGGATCCCACTAGCGTCGGGGGGGAGACCCAGTACTTC
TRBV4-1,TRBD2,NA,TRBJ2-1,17,CASSQYGGGPPYNEQFF,TGCGCCAGCAGCCAATATGGCGGGGGGCCACCCTACAATGAGCAGTTCTTC
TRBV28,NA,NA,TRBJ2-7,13,CASSWSEGGEQYF,TGTGCCAGCAGTTGGAGTGAGGGAGGCGAGCAGTACTTC
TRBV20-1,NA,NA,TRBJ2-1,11,CSAMTSNEQFF,TGCAGTGCTATGACTAGCAATGAGCAGTTCTTC
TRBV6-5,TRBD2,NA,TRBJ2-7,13,CASSPIAGPRIHF,TGTGCCAGCAGTCCTATAGCGGGACCCAGAATTCATTTC
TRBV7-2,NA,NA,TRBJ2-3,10,CASSLYTQYF,TGTGCCAGCAGCCTCTATACGCAGTATTTT
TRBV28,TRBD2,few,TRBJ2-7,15,CASSLAGELSYEQYF,TGTGCCAGCAGTCTAGCGGGAGAGCTCTCCTACGAGCAGTACTTC
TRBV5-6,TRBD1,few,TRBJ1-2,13,CASSQQGEYGYTF,TGTGCCAGCAGCCAACAGGGGGAATATGGCTACACCTTC
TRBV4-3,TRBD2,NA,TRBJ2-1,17,CASSQDLGLAGYNEQLF,TGCGCCAGCAGCCAAGACCTGGGACTAGCGGGATACAATGAGCAGCTCTTC
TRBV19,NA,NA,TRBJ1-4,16,CASSMFREATNEKLFF,TGTGCCAGTAGTATGTTCAGGGAAGCAACTAATGAAAAACTGTTTTTT
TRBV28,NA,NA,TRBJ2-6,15,CASSLVGAGANVLTF,TGTGCCAGCAGTTTGGTAGGAGCTGGGGCCAACGTCCTGACTTTC
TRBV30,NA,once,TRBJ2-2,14,CAWRGALFTGELFF,TGTGCCTGGAGAGGAGCCCTTTTCACCGGGGAGCTGTTTTTT
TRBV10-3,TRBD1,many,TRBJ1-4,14,CAIGEGQRNEKLFF,TGTGCCATCGGAGAGGGACAGCGAAATGAAAAACTGTTTTTT
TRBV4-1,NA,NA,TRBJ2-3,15,CASSQDKGGLGTQYF,TGCGCCAGCAGCCAAGATAAGGGAGGATTAGGTACGCAGTATTTT
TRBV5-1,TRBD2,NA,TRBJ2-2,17,CASRRSERGGSTGELFF,TGCGCCAGCAGGAGGAGTGAGCGGGGGGGCAGCACCGGGGAGCTGTTTTTT
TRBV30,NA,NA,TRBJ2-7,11,CAWSTAYEQYF,TGTGCCTGGAGTACGGCCTACGAGCAGTACTTC
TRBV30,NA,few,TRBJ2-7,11,CAWSRSYEQYF,TGTGCCTGGAGTCGCAGCTACGAGCAGTACTTC
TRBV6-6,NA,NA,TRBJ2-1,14,CASTLTVGNNEQFF,TGTGCCAGCACTTTGACAGTGGGAAACAATGAGCAGTTCTTC
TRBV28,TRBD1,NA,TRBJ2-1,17,CASSSIQGPKDRNEQFF,TGTGCCAGCAGTTCCATACAGGGGCCCAAAGATCGGAATGAGCAGTTCTTC
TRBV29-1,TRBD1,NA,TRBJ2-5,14,CSADPTYRGKTQYF,TGCAGCGCCGACCCGACCTACAGGGGGAAGACCCAGTACTTC
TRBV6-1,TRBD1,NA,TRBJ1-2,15,CASSESTGGPYGYTF,TGTGCCAGCAGTGAATCTACAGGGGGGCCGTATGGCTACACCTTC
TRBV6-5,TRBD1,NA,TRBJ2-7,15,CASSYAGTGIYEQYF,TGTGCCAGCAGTTACGCCGGGACAGGTATCTACGAGCAGTACTTC
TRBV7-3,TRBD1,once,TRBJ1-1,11,CASSAGQGSFF,TGTGCCAGCAGCGCGGGACAGGGGTCTTTCTTT
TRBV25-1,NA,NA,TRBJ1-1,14,CASGPGGTNTEAFF,TGTGCCAGCGGCCCCGGGGGGACGAACACTGAAGCTTTCTTT
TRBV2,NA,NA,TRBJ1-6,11,CASGRDSPLHF,TGTGCCAGTGGGAGGGATTCACCCCTCCACTTT
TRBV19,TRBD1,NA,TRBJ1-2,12,CASDRGDYGYTF,TGTGCCAGTGACAGGGGTGACTATGGCTACACCTTC
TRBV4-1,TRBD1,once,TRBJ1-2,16,CASSPKGQGDNYGYTF,TGCGCCAGCAGCCCAAAAGGACAGGGCGATAACTATGGCTACACCTTC
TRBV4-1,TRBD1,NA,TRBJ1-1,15,CASSQEGQGAVGAFF,TGCGCCAGCAGCCAAGAAGGACAGGGGGCGGTCGGAGCTTTCTTT
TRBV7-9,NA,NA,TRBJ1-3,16,CASSERWTNGSNTIYF,TGTGCCAGCAGCGAAAGGTGGACTAACGGGTCAAACACCATATATTTT
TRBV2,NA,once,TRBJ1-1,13,CASSEYLGGGAFF,TGTGCCAGCAGTGAATATCTGGGGGGAGGTGCTTTCTTT
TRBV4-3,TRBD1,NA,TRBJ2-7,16,CASSQNLDRAVYEQYF,TGCGCCAGCAGCCAAAACTTGGACAGGGCGGTGTACGAGCAGTACTTC
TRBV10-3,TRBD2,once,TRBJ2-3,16,CAISESGGAPLDTQYF,TGTGCCATCAGTGAAAGCGGGGGGGCCCCCCTAGATACGCAGTATTTT